This is a list of T cell receptor beta chains from one sample in a study of T cells in Graves' hyperthyroidism and ophthalmopathy. TCRdb re-derived calls from the multiplex PCR reads in MiXCR, one entry per CDR3 protein. The sample contains 300,000 to 450,000 distinct CDR3 sequences, around 16% of which appear only once. The sequencing sample was made of blood. Source of these receptors: a woman aged 18-29 years with Graves' hyperthyroidism that later progressed to Graves' ophthalmopathy. The CDR3 runs from the conserved cysteine through the conserved F or W. Fields, in order: V gene, CDR3 protein.

V: TRBV7-2; CDR3: CASGPTGTSGSFTHEQYF
V: TRBV6-1; CDR3: CASSDDLLRLLQETQYF
V: TRBV11-2; CDR3: CAVLPTYAAYNEQFF
V: TRBV13; CDR3: CASSLGTGLDAQFF
V: TRBV9; CDR3: CASGGAISGGTSGNTIYF
V: TRBV2; CDR3: CASSEAGLGQGSYEQYF
V: TRBV28; CDR3: CASSFMGGQWETQYF
V: TRBV28; CDR3: CASTFLDDQQPQHF
V: TRBV29-1; CDR3: CSVVRQNTEAFF
V: TRBV28; CDR3: CASSPSGRGTDTQYF
V: TRBV10-3; CDR3: CAISESSLAGGDTQYF
V: TRBV19; CDR3: CASSIGRVANTGELFF
V: TRBV7-9; CDR3: CASSPRDRVQTQYF
V: TRBV27; CDR3: CASSPGTGGLRYQETQYF
V: TRBV7-3; CDR3: CASSLNPGELFF
V: TRBV27; CDR3: CASSGMKGTGGLDTQYF
V: TRBV2; CDR3: CASSDTGYSNQPQHF
V: TRBV28; CDR3: CASGKGPNYGYTF
V: TRBV19; CDR3: CASSLKAGLNYGYTF
V: TRBV28; CDR3: CASSSRPYEQYF
V: TRBV20-1; CDR3: CSASRADTGELFF
V: TRBV12-3/TRBV12-4; CDR3: CASSLGLLAGYNEQFF
V: TRBV20-1; CDR3: CSPSLPSSSTDTQYF
V: TRBV20-1; CDR3: CSATVVRTGGFETQYF
V: TRBV19; CDR3: CASSMPERMNTEAFF
V: TRBV28; CDR3: CASSLRWTSGPGRNTGELFF
V: TRBV5-1; CDR3: CASRGGVGTGTNEQFF
V: TRBV3-1; CDR3: CASSQAGLAGASYEQYF
V: TRBV5-1; CDR3: CASSLWRGTTYEQYF
V: TRBV28; CDR3: CASSLRWNTGELFF
V: TRBV18; CDR3: CASSPQGQGVEQYF